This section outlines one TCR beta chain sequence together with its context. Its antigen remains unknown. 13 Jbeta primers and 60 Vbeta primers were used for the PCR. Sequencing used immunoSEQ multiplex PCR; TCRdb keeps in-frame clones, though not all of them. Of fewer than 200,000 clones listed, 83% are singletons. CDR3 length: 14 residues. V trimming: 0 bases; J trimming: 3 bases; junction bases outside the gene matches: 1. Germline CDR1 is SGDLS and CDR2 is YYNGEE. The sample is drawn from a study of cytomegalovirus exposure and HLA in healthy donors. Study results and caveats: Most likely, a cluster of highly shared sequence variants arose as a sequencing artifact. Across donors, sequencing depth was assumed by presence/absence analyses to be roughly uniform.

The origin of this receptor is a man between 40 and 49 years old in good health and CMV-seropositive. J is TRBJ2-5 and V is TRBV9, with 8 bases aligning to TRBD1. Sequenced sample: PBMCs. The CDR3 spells CASSVEDREETQYF. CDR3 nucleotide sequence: TGTGCCAGCAGCGTAGAGGACAGGGAAGAGACCCAGTACTTC.